Each of the 21 T cell receptor beta chains below was sequenced from the same sample in a study of post-analysis software for immune sequencing data. Which antigens these TCRs recognize remains unknown. Study outcomes and limitations: TRBV segments more frequent in patients than in controls numbered roughly five and included TRBV5-6, TRBV5-1 and TRBV20-1.

Prepared TCR beta cDNA libraries contained unique molecular identifiers. TCRdb re-called the PCR reads with MiXCR, one entry per CDR3 protein. The data show over 150,000 distinct CDR3 sequences, around 28% seen once. The sample consisted of blood. All receptors come from a girl aged 10-17 years with multiple sclerosis.

At least ten counts were recorded for this clonotype. The chain is built from TRBV6-5 and TRBJ1-4; 9 positions match TRBD1. The CDR3 extends over 20 amino acids. The germline V gene encodes CDR1 MNHEY and CDR2 SVGAGI. Trimming at V came to 2 bases and at J to 0 bases, leaving 13 bases not matched to a gene. The CDR3 region is CASSYRLAGTGTTTNEKLFF. The DNA of the CDR3 is TGTGCCAGCAGTTACCGACTTGCCGGGACAGGGACCACAACTAATGAAAAACTGTTTTTT.

This chain links TRBV4-2 with TRBJ2-2; D might be TRBD2 (5 bases). Trimming removed 1 base from V and 1 base from J, with 7 bases in between. This CDR3 contains 15 residues. Germline V gives CDR1 LGHNA, CDR2 YNFKEQ. The CDR3 sequence is CASSQVGLNTGELFF. CDR3 nucleotide sequence: TGTGCCAGCAGCCAAGTCGGACTGAACACCGGGGAGCTGTTTTTT.

In the case of this clonotype: The junction and the germline gene differ at one end; a read error may be behind it. The V gene is TRBV7-7, the J gene TRBJ2-2; TRBD2 aligns across 9 bases. CDR1 is SSHAT and CDR2 is FNYEAQ in the germline V gene (reference sequence). The CDR3 runs 15 residues. DNA of the CDR3: TGTGCCAGCAGCTCTAGCGGGATGAACGCCGGGGAGCTGTTTTTT. Translating it yields CASSSSGMNAGELFF.

This clonotype was seen a handful of times. The CDR3 reads CASSPWQKTAGGNTIYF. CDR3 DNA: TGTGCCAGCTCACCGTGGCAGAAAACAGCGGGCGGAAACACCATATATTTT. This chain connects TRBV18 to TRBJ1-3; D is undetermined. Germline V gene lookup returns CDR1 KGHSH and CDR2 LQKENI. The CDR3 has 17 residues. Trimming cost V 3 bases and J 4 bases, with 19 bases left between them.

This chain joins TRBV7-2 and TRBJ1-2; D ambiguous. V lost 0 bases to trimming and J lost 8 bases, with 10 bases between them. This CDR3 is 13 amino acids long. Germline-derived CDR1 and CDR2 are SGHTA and FQGNSA. The CDR3 loop reads CASSLACDVGYTF. The CDR3 bases are TGTGCCAGCAGCTTAGCGTGCGATGTCGGCTACACCTTC.

The chain recombines TRBV28 with TRBJ1-5; 8 nucleotides align to TRBD1. The CDR3 loop spans 17 amino acids. Germline V lookup: CDR1 MDHEN, CDR2 SYDVKM. V lost 5 bases and J lost 1; bases outside the gene matches: 10. CDR3 amino acids: CASSPRQGTRSNQPQHF. The CDR3 bases are TGTGCCAGCAGTCCAAGACAGGGGACGAGAAGCAATCAGCCCCAGCATTTT.

The CDR3: CASSYSAGEETQYF. CDR3 nucleotides: TGCGCCAGCAGCTATAGTGCAGGGGAAGAGACCCAGTACTTC. This sequence joins TRBV5-1 and TRBJ2-5; TRBD1 is a possible D gene (6 bases). The germline V gene has CDR1 SGHRS and CDR2 YFSETQ. This CDR3 region has 14 residues. Trimming took 3 bases from V and 3 from J, leaving 12 bases between them. Supplemented by reference TRBV5-1 and TRBJ2-5, the full variable domain reads KAGVTQTPRYLIKTRGQQVTLSCSPISGHRSVSWYQQTPGQGLQFLFEYFSETQRNKGNFPGRFSGRQFSNSRSEMNVSTLELGDSALYLCASSYSAGEETQYFGPGTRLLVL.

This clonotype was observed at least ten times. The chain is built from TRBV7-9 and TRBJ1-2; D might be TRBD1 (5 bases). The CDR3 sequence is 13 residues long. The V and J ends lost 7 bases and 8 bases respectively, with 17 bases between them. CDR1 and CDR2 (germline): SEHNR, FQNEAQ (reference sequence). The CDR3 DNA reads TGTGCCAGCATCCAGCTTATAGGGGACGGCTACACCTTC. It codes for CASIQLIGDGYTF.

This clonotype was seen a handful of times. The chain couples TRBV20-1 to TRBJ1-1; D is uncertain. The CDR3 is 17 amino acids. Germline-derived CDR1 and CDR2 are DFQATT and SNEGSKA (reference sequence). V was cut by 1 base and J by 0 bases, with 18 bases left in between. CDR3 loop: CSARGYRKGGVNTEAFF. The CDR3 DNA follows: TGCAGTGCTAGAGGTTATCGAAAAGGCGGGGTGAACACTGAAGCTTTCTTT.

This clonotype showed up many times. The chain employs TRBV6-2 or TRBV6-3 and TRBJ2-7; 7 bases agree with TRBD1. V shed 6 bases and J 0 bases; nucleotides not matched to a gene: 11. From germline, CDR1 is MNHEY and CDR2 SVGEGT. The CDR3 length is 16 residues. The chain's CDR3 is CASSYPGQESSYEQYF. The CDR3 DNA follows: TGTGCCAGCAGCTACCCCGGACAGGAAAGCTCCTACGAGCAGTACTTC.

CDR3 DNA: TGTGCCAGTAGTATAGATGGGTACCAAGAGACCCAGTACTTC. Translated, it gives CASSIDGYQETQYF. V and J are TRBV19 and TRBJ2-5; D not certain. The V end was cut by 0 bases, the J end by 0 bases, with 5 bases between. The CDR3 consists of 14 residues. Per germline, CDR1 LNHDA and CDR2 SQIVND (reference sequence).

This clonotype has at least ten counts. The chain combines TRBV12-3 or TRBV12-4 with TRBJ2-1; 11 nucleotides agree with TRBD2. V dropped 5 bases and J dropped 8; count of bases not matched to a gene: 11. CDR3 size: 16 residues. Here the CDR3 DNA reads TGTGCCAGCAGTGCCGGTCTAGCGGGAGGCTCAGATGAGCAGTTCTTC. As protein: CASSAGLAGGSDEQFF.

This clonotype showed up many times. The J gene is TRBJ1-1, the V gene TRBV21-1; the table's D call, TRBD1, was not checked against the DNA. TRBV21-1 is a documented pseudogene. This CDR3 region has 14 residues. CDR3: CASRGGSLNTEAFF. CDR3 sequence (DNA): TGTGCCAGCAGAGGGGGTAGCTTGAACACTGAAGCTTTCTTT.

With regard to this clonotype: Just one base apart from a much larger clone, this may be a read error. The chain recombines TRBV29-1 with TRBJ2-1; 8 bases fit TRBD1. From germline, CDR1 is SQVTM and CDR2 ANQGSEA. The CDR3 runs to 12 residues. With 7 bases clipped from V and 8 bases from J, the junction kept 7 bases outside the gene matches. The CDR3 DNA reads as TGCAGCGGACTCACAGGGGGTGATGAGCAGTTCTTC. It encodes CSGLTGGDEQFF.

With respect to this clonotype: Given a much more abundant clone one base away, this may be a read error. V is TRBV29-1 and J is TRBJ2-1, with D uncertain. The CDR3 has 14 amino acids. The germline CDR1 and CDR2 sequences are SQVTM and ANQGSEA. In DNA form, the CDR3 reads TGCGGCGTCGTCGAGCAGGCGACCTTCAATGAGCAGTTCTTC. This encodes CGVVEQATFNEQFF.

This chain connects TRBV2 to TRBJ1-6; D is uncertain. This CDR3 is built from 16 residues. V was shortened by 7 bases and J by 8 bases, with 21 bases between the two germline ends. Germline V lookup: CDR1 SNHLY, CDR2 FYNNEI. The CDR3 reads CASKDRGIFVDSPLHF. The CDR3 DNA sequence: TGTGCCAGCAAAGACCGTGGAATATTCGTGGATTCACCCCTCCACTTT.

For this clonotype: A much larger clone sits a single nucleotide away, making a read error possible. V usage is TRBV7-9 and J usage is TRBJ2-5; weak D call: TRBD2 (6 bases). This CDR3 is 15 amino acids long. V dropped 5 bases and J dropped 11 bases, with 24 bases sitting between them. The germline V gene has CDR1 SEHNR and CDR2 FQNEAQ (reference sequence). DNA of the CDR3: TGTGCCAGCAGCCCGGGGGAGGACACCCGGGATGAGCAGTACTTC. This encodes CASSPGEDTRDEQYF. The whole variable domain, filled in from reference TRBV7-9 and TRBJ2-5, reads DTGVSQNPRHKITKRGQNVTFRCDPISEHNRLYWYRQTLGQGPEFLTYFQNEAQLEKSRLLSDRFSAERPKGSFSTLEIQRTEQGDSAMYLCASSPGEDTRDEQYFGPGTRLLVL.

This clonotype appeared many times. The chain links TRBV15 to TRBJ2-7, with D perhaps matching TRBD2 (5 bases). The CDR3 totals 15 residues. Per the germline V gene, CDR1 is LNHNV and CDR2 is YYDKDF (reference sequence). The V end lost 0 bases, the J end lost 0 bases, and 9 bases lay between the germline ends. DNA of the CDR3: TGTGCCACCAGCAGAGATGCCGCGGGCTCCTACGAGCAGTACTTC. Translated, it gives CATSRDAAGSYEQYF.

This chain links TRBV2 with TRBJ2-5, with D unresolved. Germline CDR1 SNHLY, CDR2 FYNNEI. The CDR3 covers 13 residues. V gave up 6 bases and J gave up 5 bases, with 13 bases separating them. CDR3 coding DNA: TGTGCCAGCAGGAGTAGTGGTGGCGAGACCCAGTACTTC. This codes for CASRSSGGETQYF.

On this clonotype itself: This may be a read error, as it is one base from a much larger clone. The chain carries TRBV5-1 and TRBJ2-1, with 7 bases lining up with TRBD2. With V trimmed by 7 bases and J by 3 bases, 10 bases remained unmatched. This CDR3 region has 15 residues. Looked up from germline, CDR1 is SGHRS and CDR2 is YFSETQ. The CDR3 DNA reads as TGCGCCAGCGGCCTTGCTAGCGGAGTCTACAATGAGCAGTTCTTC. It translates to CASGLASGVYNEQFF.

This clonotype was counted many times. The genes are TRBV6-5 and TRBJ1-1; tentative D call: TRBD1 (6 bases). Germline V CDR1 and CDR2: MNHEY, SVGAGI. The CDR3 spans 14 residues. V was trimmed by 4 bases and J by 6 bases, leaving 15 bases between them. The chain's CDR3 is CASSSTSGQSEAFF. DNA of the CDR3: TGTGCCAGCAGTTCGACCTCCGGACAGTCTGAAGCTTTCTTT.